The rows below give T cell receptor beta chains drawn from one sample of a study of OX40 agonist ivuxolimab in advanced cancers. TCRdb's copy holds only in-frame clones and misses some; the assay was immunoSEQ multiplex PCR. The sample includes fewer than 85,000 clones, about 88% of them seen just once. This sample comprised CD4+ or CD8+ T cells sorted from blood, obtained in a trial of the OX40 agonist ivuxolimab. These receptors all come from an adult with an advanced solid tumor such as melanoma, head and neck, liver or kidney cancer. Each CDR3 is given with its conserved first and last residue. Fields, in order: J gene, clone size, D gene, V gene, CDR3 protein, CDR3 DNA. A D gene is named only where the DNA matches it firmly. Clone size is shown for a subset of rows, as once, few, many or a class of expanded clone.

J gene: TRBJ2-7
clone size: NA
D gene: NA
V gene: TRBV6-5
CDR3 protein: CASSYLGEGEQYF
CDR3 DNA: TGTGCCAGCAGTTACTTGGGGGAAGGCGAGCAGTACTTC

J gene: TRBJ2-2
clone size: NA
D gene: NA
V gene: TRBV6-5
CDR3 protein: CASRLGQNTGELFF
CDR3 DNA: TGTGCCAGCAGATTAGGACAGAACACCGGGGAGCTGTTTTTT

J gene: TRBJ2-1
clone size: once
D gene: NA
V gene: TRBV9
CDR3 protein: CASSVVGDPSYNEQFF
CDR3 DNA: TGTGCCAGCAGCGTAGTTGGTGACCCCTCCTACAATGAGCAGTTCTTC

J gene: TRBJ2-7
clone size: NA
D gene: NA
V gene: TRBV11-2
CDR3 protein: CASSLASRGGYEQYF
CDR3 DNA: TGTGCCAGCAGCTTAGCTTCCCGTGGGGGGTACGAGCAGTACTTC

J gene: TRBJ1-2
clone size: NA
D gene: TRBD1
V gene: TRBV28
CDR3 protein: CASSLPGQGALGYTF
CDR3 DNA: TGTGCCAGCAGTTTACCGGGACAGGGGGCACTCGGCTACACCTTC

J gene: TRBJ1-1
clone size: NA
D gene: NA
V gene: TRBV30
CDR3 protein: CAWSGTWGTEAFF
CDR3 DNA: TGTGCCTGGAGTGGGACCTGGGGGACTGAAGCTTTCTTT

J gene: TRBJ2-7
clone size: NA
D gene: TRBD2
V gene: TRBV30
CDR3 protein: CAWKLAGAGEQYF
CDR3 DNA: TGTGCCTGGAAGCTAGCGGGAGCCGGCGAGCAGTACTTC

J gene: TRBJ1-5
clone size: NA
D gene: NA
V gene: TRBV7-2
CDR3 protein: CASSLFTQPQHF
CDR3 DNA: TGTGCCAGCAGCTTGTTCACCCAGCCCCAGCATTTT

J gene: TRBJ2-3
clone size: NA
D gene: TRBD2
V gene: TRBV6-1
CDR3 protein: CASGAGGGDTQYF
CDR3 DNA: TGTGCCAGCGGGGCGGGGGGCGGAGATACGCAGTATTTT

J gene: TRBJ2-5
clone size: NA
D gene: TRBD2
V gene: TRBV6-5
CDR3 protein: CASRERGAWETQYF
CDR3 DNA: TGTGCCAGCAGGGAGCGGGGGGCTTGGGAGACCCAGTACTTC

J gene: TRBJ2-7
clone size: NA
D gene: NA
V gene: TRBV18
CDR3 protein: CASSPPSGLGVYEQYF
CDR3 DNA: TGTGCCAGCTCACCACCGTCTGGGCTAGGAGTCTACGAGCAGTACTTC